This T cell receptor (beta chain) was captured in a study of blood T cell repertoires in COVID-19. Study context: The analysed material was cDNA or gDNA that came from T cells, B-cell-depleted T cells, or PBMCs.

V was pared by 7 bases and J by 1 base, with 6 bases of the junction left unmatched. Germline CDR1 LNHDA, CDR2 SQIVND (reference sequence). The CDR3 length is 15 residues. Categorization into cohorts depended on clinical history that participants reported. Before they entered the study, exposed participants had met a COVID-19 case within 2 weeks. Authors' analysis steps: Reference gene primer amplification gave estimated nucleated cell counts. The protocol was immunoSEQ multiplex PCR, while the TCRdb copy is restricted to in-frame clones and leaves out a portion. That table is the source of V, J and clone size, and D and trimming were worked out from the DNA. This table has 250,000 or so clones, 91% appearing once.

Sequencing input: PBMCs or T cells enriched from blood (not recorded which). This TCR came from a man in his forties who had been exposed to COVID-19. The chain couples TRBV19 to TRBJ2-2; TRBD1 aligns across 7 bases. The CDR3 DNA is TGTGCCAGTACCACAGGGGCGGGGAACACCGGGGAGCTGTTTTTT. Its protein is CASTTGAGNTGELFF. Full variable domain (outside the CDR3, taken from reference TRBV19 and TRBJ2-2): DGGITQSPKYLFRKEGQNVTLSCEQNLNHDAMYWYRQDPGQGLRLIYYSQIVNDFQKGDIAEGYSVSREKKESFPLTVTSAQKNPTAFYLCASTTGAGNTGELFFGEGSRLTVL.